This T cell receptor (beta chain) originates from a study of blood T cells in healthy people across ages (dated by TCRdb to between 2015 and 2016). At the level of the whole study: In model experiments, roughly one uniquely barcoded TCR beta cDNA molecule per two T cells was captured by template switching. The study measured age-related changes in TCR beta repertoire diversity using deep sequencing normalized with unique cDNA molecular identifiers. Donors were grouped into four age groups: young (average 16 years), middle-aged (39), aged (about 60) and long-lived (over 80). To avoid experimental bias, donors of different ages were spread randomly across the sequencing lanes. The study analyzed two additional independent replicas of 1 million unique cDNA reads from the same blood draw for two donors, one aged 18 to 30 and one aged 80 or older. The paper's findings and limits, for the study overall: Estimates of total diversity from one million sequenced T cells were regarded as lower bounds and underestimates. The long-lived group showed more naive CD4+ T cells, fewer expanded clones and increased TCR diversity than the aged group, suggesting age selection. Because the CMV infection status of the donors was unknown, age-related changes in expanded clonotypes may potentially have been confounded. There was a strong correlation between observed TCR beta diversity and the percentage of naive T cells measured by flow cytometry. Observed TCR beta diversity per million T cells fell roughly linearly with age, and a significant reduction was already apparent by age roughly 41. Since profiling was done on bulk unsorted PBMCs, naive and antigen-experienced compartments could not be conclusively compared.

A word on this clonotype: Which antigen it targets is not known. Base qualities are not recorded, but no much larger clone differs from it by a single base.

The library was prepared using 5' RACE. For sequencing, an Illumina HiSeq 2500 was employed. A second 7 to 11 cycle PCR used a sample-barcoded 5' primer and a J-beta primer mix. A unique molecular identifier was introduced onto each TCR beta cDNA molecule by a template-switch 5' adaptor carrying 12 random nucleotides. Each sample yielded at least 3 million CDR3-containing paired-end reads. First-strand cDNA was synthesized from all RNA with the Mint cDNA synthesis kit, primed by a TRBC-specific oligonucleotide. All cDNA was treated with uracil-DNA glycosylase and then went through a first 18-cycle PCR with the universal primers M1SS and BC2_uni_R. Concerning the study's data processing: For normalization, 1 million high-quality reads, each with a distinct molecular identifier, were randomly selected from each sample. Instead of being binned into consensus sequences, reads with shared molecular identifiers were discarded. CDR3 identification, clonotype clustering and error correction used MiTCR with a Q25 quality threshold and the strictest error-elimination algorithm. A nonparametric unseen species model with Euler transformation was used to estimate lower-bound total TCR beta diversity. Using fastp trimming at Q25 and MiXCR clonotype assembly, TCRdb reanalyzed the public sequencing data and kept in-frame beta chains. Every entry covers one CDR3 protein and lists the most common genes and DNA from its rows. These V and J calls originate from TCRdb's pipeline instead of the authors' own analysis. Within this sample are roughly 570,000 distinct CDR3 sequences, with 27% of them counted one time only. Around 20% of the sample goes to the ten largest clones.

CDR1 and CDR2 are drawn from the germline V gene (reference sequence): MNHNY, SVGAGI. V is trimmed back by 7 bases and J by 6 bases, and the junction contains 8 bases that no gene match accounts for. Including the terminal cysteine and phenylalanine, the CDR3 comprises 14 residues. Left in the record is the CDR3 DNA by itself, 42 bases read in frame from the first base. Systemically healthy Caucasian individuals from Russia, 39 in total and aged roughly 6 to 100 years, were included as donors. Roughly 10 milliliters of peripheral blood were drawn from each donor into EDTA-treated Vacutainer tubes. Ficoll-Paque density-gradient centrifugation was used to isolate PBMCs, with at least 7 million per sample. Trizol reagent was used to extract total RNA from the PBMCs, yielding at least 6 micrograms per sample. For every donor, an aliquot of PBMCs went through flow cytometry to measure the percentages of naive CD45RAhigh/CD27high T cells.

Recombination connected TRBV6-6 to TRBJ1-5, and TRBD1 matches 8 of the central bases. The clonotype originates from a woman in her seventies in good health. The sequenced sample consisted of blood. The CDR3: CASKDRVNVQPQHF. The DNA is TGTGCCAGCAAGGACAGGGTGAATGTTCAGCCCCAGCATTTT.